The T cell receptor (beta chain) under discussion was sequenced for a study of blood T cell repertoires in COVID-19. Study summary: There were acute and convalescent COVID-19 samples, and they came from the United States, Italy and Spain.

The CDR3 covers 15 residues. In germline, CDR1 is LGHNA, CDR2 YNFKEQ. V dropped 4 bases and J dropped 9; count of bases not matched to a gene: 7. Authors' processing steps: Using reference gene primer amplification, nucleated cell counts were estimated. Sequencing was performed with immunoSEQ multiplex PCR; in TCRdb, only in-frame clones are kept and a portion is missing. That table supplies the V and J calls and clone size; D and trimming were determined from the DNA. The sample yields hundreds of thousands of clones, 85% to 90% seen once. The chain recombines TRBV4-2 with TRBJ2-5, with 14 bases matching TRBD2. Sequencing used peripheral blood. The TCR was taken from a woman in her forties or fifties with COVID-19, enrolled during active disease. CDR3 region: CASSPDRLAGGAQYF. CDR3 nucleotide sequence: TGTGCCAGCAGCCCAGACAGACTAGCGGGAGGGGCCCAGTACTTC.